The TCR beta chain described here comes from a study of pediatric ulcerative colitis. Controls: normal colonoscopy findings, no IBD within the following year. The CDR3 loop spans 15 amino acids. Germline V gene sequence: CDR1 SGHTA, CDR2 FQGTGA. Clones were sequenced by immunoSEQ multiplex PCR, and TCRdb holds only the in-frame ones, with some missing. The sample records tens of thousands of clones, 87% being singletons. Of note for this clone: A junction end diverges from the germline sequence, so it may reflect a read error.

This TCR was sampled from a boy aged 5-17 years who was a control in a study of pediatric ulcerative colitis. The rearrangement links TRBV7-3 to TRBJ1-2; D is perhaps TRBD1 (5 bases). Sequencing was carried out using blood. The CDR3 DNA reads TGTGCCGGCAGTCCTACAATCAGGGAACACTATGGCTACACCTTC. Translating it yields CAGSPTIREHYGYTF.